This T cell receptor beta chain was sequenced in a study of T cells after yellow fever vaccination. In its sample, this clonotype was seen a few times. Antigen specificity is unknown. TCRdb recomputed calls from the 5' RACE reads with MiXCR, one row per CDR3 protein. The sample records roughly 160,000 distinct CDR3 sequences, about a tenth being singletons. Study-wide points: Primary-vaccination clones mostly resurfaced post-booster (less than 98% CD4, about 87% CD8). Although the secondary response was weaker, it peaked faster, at day 5 versus 15.

This CDR3 comprises 16 residues. Germline assignment: CDR1 MNHEY and CDR2 SVGEGT. Trimming shortened V by 2 bases and J by 4 bases, and 12 bases separated the two germline ends. This chain uses TRBV6-2 or TRBV6-3 with TRBJ2-6; no clear D gene. Source: CD8+ T cells sorted from PBMCs, taken 45 days after the yellow fever booster vaccination. This sequence was found in a man aged 18 to 30 who received the YFV17D yellow fever vaccine. In DNA, the CDR3 is TGTGCCAGCAGTTACCCCGACGTCTCCGGGGCCAACGTCCTGACTTTC. Amino acid sequence: CASSYPDVSGANVLTF.